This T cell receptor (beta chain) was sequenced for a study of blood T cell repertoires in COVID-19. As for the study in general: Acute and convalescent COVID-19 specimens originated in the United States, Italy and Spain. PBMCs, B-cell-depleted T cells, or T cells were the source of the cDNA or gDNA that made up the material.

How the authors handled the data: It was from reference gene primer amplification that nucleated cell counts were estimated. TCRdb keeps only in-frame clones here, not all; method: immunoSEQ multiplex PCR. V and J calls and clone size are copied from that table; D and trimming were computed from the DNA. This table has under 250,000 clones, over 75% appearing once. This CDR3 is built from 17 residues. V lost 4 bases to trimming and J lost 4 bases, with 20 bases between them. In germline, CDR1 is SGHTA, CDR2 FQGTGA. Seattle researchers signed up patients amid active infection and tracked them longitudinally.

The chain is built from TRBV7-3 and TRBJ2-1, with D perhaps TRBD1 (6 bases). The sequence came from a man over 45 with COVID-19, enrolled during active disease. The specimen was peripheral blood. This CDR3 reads CASSSQPPGHGYNEQFF. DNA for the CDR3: TGTGCCAGCAGCTCTCAACCTCCGGGACACGGTTACAATGAGCAGTTCTTC.